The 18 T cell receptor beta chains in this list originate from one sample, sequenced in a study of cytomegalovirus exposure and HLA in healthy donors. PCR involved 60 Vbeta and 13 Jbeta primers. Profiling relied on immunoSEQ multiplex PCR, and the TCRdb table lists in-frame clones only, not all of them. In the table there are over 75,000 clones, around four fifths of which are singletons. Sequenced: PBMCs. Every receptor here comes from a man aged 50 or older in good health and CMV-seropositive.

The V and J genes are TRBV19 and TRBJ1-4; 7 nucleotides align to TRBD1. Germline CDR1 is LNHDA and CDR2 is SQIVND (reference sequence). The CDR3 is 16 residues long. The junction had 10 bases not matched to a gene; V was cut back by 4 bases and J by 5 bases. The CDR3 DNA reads TGTGCCAGTAGTACTCCCAGACAGGGCACAAATGAAAAACTGTTTTTT. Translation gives CASSTPRQGTNEKLFF.

CDR3 amino acids: CASSVGSSLDDTQYF. As DNA, the CDR3 is TGTGCCAGCAGCGTCGGGTCCTCTTTAGACGATACGCAGTATTTT. The chain recombines TRBV13 with TRBJ2-3; D remains ambiguous. The CDR3 runs to 15 residues. Per the germline V gene, CDR1 is PRHDT and CDR2 is FYEKMQ (reference sequence). Trimming pared 5 bases from V and 6 bases from J, leaving 18 bases between.

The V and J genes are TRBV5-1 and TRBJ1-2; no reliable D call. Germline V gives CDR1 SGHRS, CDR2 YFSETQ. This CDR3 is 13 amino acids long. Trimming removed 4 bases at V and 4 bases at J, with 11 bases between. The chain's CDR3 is CASSLDQAYGYTF. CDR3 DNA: TGCGCCAGCAGCCTGGATCAAGCCTATGGCTACACCTTC.

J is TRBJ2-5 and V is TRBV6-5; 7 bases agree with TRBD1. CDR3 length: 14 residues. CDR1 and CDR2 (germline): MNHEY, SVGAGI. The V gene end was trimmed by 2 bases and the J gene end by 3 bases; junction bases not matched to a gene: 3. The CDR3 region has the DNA TGTGCCAGCAGTTACAGGGGGCGGGAAGAGACCCAGTACTTC. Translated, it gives CASSYRGREETQYF.

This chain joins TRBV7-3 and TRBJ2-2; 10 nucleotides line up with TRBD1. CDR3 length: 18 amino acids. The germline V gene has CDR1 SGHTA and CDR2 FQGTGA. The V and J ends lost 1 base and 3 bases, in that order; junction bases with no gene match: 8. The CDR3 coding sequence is TGTGCCAGCAGCTTAAGGTCGACAGGGGGCAAGGACACCGGGGAGCTGTTTTTT. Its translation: CASSLRSTGGKDTGELFF.

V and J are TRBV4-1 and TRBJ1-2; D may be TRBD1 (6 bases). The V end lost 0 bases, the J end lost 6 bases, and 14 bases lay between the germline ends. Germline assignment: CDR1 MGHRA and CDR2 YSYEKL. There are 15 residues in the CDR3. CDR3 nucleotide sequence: TGCGCCAGCAGCCAAGATTCAGGGACACCAAATGGCTACACCTTC. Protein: CASSQDSGTPNGYTF.

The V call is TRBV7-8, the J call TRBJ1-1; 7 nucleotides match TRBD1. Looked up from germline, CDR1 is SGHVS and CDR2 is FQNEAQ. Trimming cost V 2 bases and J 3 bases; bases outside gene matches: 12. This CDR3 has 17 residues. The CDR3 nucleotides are TGTGCCAGCAGCTTATTTGGACGAAGACAGGGACACACTGAAGCTTTCTTT. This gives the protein CASSLFGRRQGHTEAFF.

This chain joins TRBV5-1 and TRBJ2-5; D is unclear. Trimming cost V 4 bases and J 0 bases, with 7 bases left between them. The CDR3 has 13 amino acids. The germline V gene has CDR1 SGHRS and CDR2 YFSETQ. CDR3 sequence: CASSPPNQETQYF. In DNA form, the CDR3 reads TGCGCCAGCAGCCCCCCAAACCAAGAGACCCAGTACTTC.

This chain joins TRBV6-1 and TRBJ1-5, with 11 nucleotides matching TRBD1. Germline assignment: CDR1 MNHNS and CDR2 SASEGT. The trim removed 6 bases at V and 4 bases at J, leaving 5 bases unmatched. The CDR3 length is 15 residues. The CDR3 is CASRRDRGTNQPQHF. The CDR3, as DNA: TGTGCCAGCAGGCGGGACAGGGGGACAAATCAGCCCCAGCATTTT.

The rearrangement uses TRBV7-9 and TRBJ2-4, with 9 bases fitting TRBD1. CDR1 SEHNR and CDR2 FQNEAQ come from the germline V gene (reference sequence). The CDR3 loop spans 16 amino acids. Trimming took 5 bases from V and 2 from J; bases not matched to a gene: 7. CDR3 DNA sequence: TGTGCCAGCAGCCCCGGGACAGGGCTGTCCAAAAACATTCAGTACTTC. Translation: CASSPGTGLSKNIQYF.

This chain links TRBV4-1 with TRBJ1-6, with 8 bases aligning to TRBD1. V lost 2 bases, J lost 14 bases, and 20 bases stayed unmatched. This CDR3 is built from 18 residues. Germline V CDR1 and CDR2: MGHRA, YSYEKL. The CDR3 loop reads CASSQIHLPGQATRALHF. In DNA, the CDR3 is TGCGCCAGCAGCCAAATACACCTACCGGGACAGGCTACCCGGGCCCTCCACTTT.

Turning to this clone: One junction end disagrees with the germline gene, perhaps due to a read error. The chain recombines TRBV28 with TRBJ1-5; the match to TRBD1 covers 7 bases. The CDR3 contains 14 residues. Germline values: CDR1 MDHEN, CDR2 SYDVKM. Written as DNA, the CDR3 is TGTGCCAGCAGTGGAGGGACAGTTAATCAGCCCCAGAATTTT. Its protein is CASSGGTVNQPQNF. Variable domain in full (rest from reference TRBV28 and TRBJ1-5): DVKVTQSSRYLVKRTGEKVFLECVQDMDHENMFWYRQDPGLGLRLIYFSYDVKMKEKGDIPEGYSVSREKKERFSLILESASTNQTSMYLCASSGGTVNQPQNFGDGTRLSIL.

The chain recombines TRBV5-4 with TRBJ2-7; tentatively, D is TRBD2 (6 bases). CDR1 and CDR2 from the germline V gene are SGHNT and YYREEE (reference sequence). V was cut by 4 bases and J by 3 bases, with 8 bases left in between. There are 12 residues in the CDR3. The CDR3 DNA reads TGTGCCAGCAGCGCCGGGGGCTACGAGCAGTACTTC. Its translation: CASSAGGYEQYF.

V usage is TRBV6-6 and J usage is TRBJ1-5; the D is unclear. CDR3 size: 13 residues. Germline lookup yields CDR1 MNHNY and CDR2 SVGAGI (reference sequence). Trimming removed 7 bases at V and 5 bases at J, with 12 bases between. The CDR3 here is CASTGRPDQPQHF. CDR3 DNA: TGTGCCAGCACAGGCAGGCCCGATCAGCCCCAGCATTTT.

CDR3 in amino acids: CASANRARYGYTF. CDR3 sequence (DNA): TGTGCCAGCGCGAACAGGGCTAGATATGGCTACACCTTC. The genes are TRBV28 and TRBJ1-2; maybe TRBD1 (6 bases). CDR3 size: 13 residues. Looked up from germline, CDR1 is MDHEN and CDR2 is SYDVKM. V lost 8 bases and J lost 5, with 15 bases in between.

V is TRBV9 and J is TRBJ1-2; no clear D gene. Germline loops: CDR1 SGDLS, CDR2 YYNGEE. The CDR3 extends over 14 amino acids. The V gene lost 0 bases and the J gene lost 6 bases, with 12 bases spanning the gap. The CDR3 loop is CASSVGSVSDGYTF. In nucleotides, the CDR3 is TGTGCCAGCAGCGTAGGGTCCGTTTCGGATGGCTACACCTTC.

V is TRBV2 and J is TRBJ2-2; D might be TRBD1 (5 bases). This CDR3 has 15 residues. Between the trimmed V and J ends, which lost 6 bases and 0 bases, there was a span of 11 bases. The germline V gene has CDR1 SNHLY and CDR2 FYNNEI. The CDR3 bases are TGTGCCAGCAGGTCCCAGGGTACGAACACCGGGGAGCTGTTTTTT. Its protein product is CASRSQGTNTGELFF.

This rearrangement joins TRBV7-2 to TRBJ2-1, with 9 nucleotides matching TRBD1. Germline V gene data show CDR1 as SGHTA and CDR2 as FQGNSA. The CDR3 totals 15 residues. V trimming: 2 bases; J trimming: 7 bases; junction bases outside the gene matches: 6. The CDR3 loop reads CASSLNGQGTNEQFF. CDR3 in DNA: TGTGCCAGCAGCTTAAACGGACAGGGGACGAATGAGCAGTTCTTC.